Listed below are T cell receptor beta chains from one sample, sequenced in a study of T cells in Graves' hyperthyroidism and ophthalmopathy. TCRdb recomputed calls from the multiplex PCR reads with MiXCR, one row per CDR3 protein. Of about 710,000 distinct CDR3 sequences listed, about a sixth are singletons. Sequences were obtained from blood. These receptors all stem from a man between 18 and 35 years old with Graves' hyperthyroidism. Both conserved end residues are part of each CDR3. Fields, in order: J gene, clone size, D gene, V gene, CDR3 protein, CDR3 DNA. A D gene is named only where the DNA matches it firmly. Rows may omit the clone size; those that give it use once, few, many or a size class.

j_call: TRBJ2-1
clone_size: few
d_call: TRBD2
v_call: TRBV28
cdr3_aa: CASRQASGSSYNEQFF
cdr3_nt: TGTGCCAGCAGACAGGCTAGCGGGAGCTCCTACAATGAGCAGTTCTTC

j_call: TRBJ2-1
clone_size: many
d_call: .
v_call: TRBV27
cdr3_aa: CASRGGQGFSYNEQFF
cdr3_nt: TGTGCCAGCCGTGGTGGGCAGGGTTTCTCCTACAATGAGCAGTTCTTC

j_call: TRBJ2-5
clone_size: many
d_call: TRBD1
v_call: TRBV7-2
cdr3_aa: CASTSRDRGSGTQYF
cdr3_nt: TGTGCCAGCACTTCCCGGGACAGGGGATCAGGGACCCAGTACTTC

j_call: TRBJ2-1
clone_size: few
d_call: .
v_call: TRBV7-9
cdr3_aa: CASSPNPGTNEQFF
cdr3_nt: TGTGCCAGCAGTCCAAATCCGGGCACCAATGAGCAGTTCTTC

j_call: TRBJ1-2
clone_size: many
d_call: .
v_call: TRBV28
cdr3_aa: CASSLGLYGYTF
cdr3_nt: TGTGCCAGCAGTTTGGGGCTCTATGGCTACACCTTC

j_call: TRBJ1-6
clone_size: .
d_call: TRBD1
v_call: TRBV5-1
cdr3_aa: CASSLGQGSAPLHF
cdr3_nt: TGCGCCAGCAGCTTGGGACAGGGATCAGCACCCCTCCACTTT

j_call: TRBJ2-1
clone_size: many
d_call: .
v_call: TRBV30
cdr3_aa: CAWSQAGTQQFF
cdr3_nt: TGTGCCTGGAGTCAAGCCGGGACACAGCAGTTCTTC

j_call: TRBJ2-2
clone_size: .
d_call: TRBD1
v_call: TRBV19
cdr3_aa: CASSQQGQNTGELFF
cdr3_nt: TGTGCCAGTAGTCAACAGGGGCAGAACACCGGGGAGCTGTTTTTT

j_call: TRBJ2-7
clone_size: .
d_call: TRBD2
v_call: TRBV27
cdr3_aa: CASSRDGMGGRQQYF
cdr3_nt: TGTGCCAGCAGTAGGGACGGAATGGGGGGGAGACAGCAGTACTTC

j_call: TRBJ2-5
clone_size: many
d_call: .
v_call: TRBV6-2/TRBV6-3
cdr3_aa: CASSYSERTQAETQYF
cdr3_nt: TGTGCCAGCAGTTACTCGGAGCGGACTCAGGCCGAGACCCAGTACTTC

j_call: TRBJ2-3
clone_size: many
d_call: TRBD2
v_call: TRBV6-7
cdr3_aa: CASSWTRSDTQYF
cdr3_nt: TGTGCCAGCAGTTGGACTAGATCAGATACGCAGTATTTT

j_call: TRBJ2-7
clone_size: few
d_call: .
v_call: TRBV27
cdr3_aa: CASSPRHRDGGMAYEQYF
cdr3_nt: TGTGCCAGCAGTCCTCGCCATAGGGATGGGGGAATGGCCTACGAGCAGTACTTC

j_call: TRBJ2-7
clone_size: few
d_call: TRBD1
v_call: TRBV29-1
cdr3_aa: CSAGTGGEFYEQYF
cdr3_nt: TGCAGCGCTGGGACAGGGGGGGAATTCTACGAGCAGTACTTC

j_call: TRBJ2-1
clone_size: .
d_call: .
v_call: TRBV20-1
cdr3_aa: CSGCPIGKNNEQFF
cdr3_nt: TGCAGTGGGTGCCCTATCGGGAAAAACAATGAGCAGTTCTTC

j_call: TRBJ2-7
clone_size: many
d_call: TRBD1
v_call: TRBV20-1
cdr3_aa: CSARAAPGTGSYEQYF
cdr3_nt: TGCAGTGCTAGAGCGGCCCCCGGGACAGGGAGTTACGAGCAGTACTTC

j_call: TRBJ1-4
clone_size: many
d_call: .
v_call: TRBV2
cdr3_aa: CASSEGVLGEKLFF
cdr3_nt: TGTGCCAGCAGTGAAGGGGTACTAGGAGAAAAACTGTTTTTT

j_call: TRBJ1-4
clone_size: .
d_call: TRBD1
v_call: TRBV27
cdr3_aa: CASSSGQGATNEKLFF
cdr3_nt: TGTGCCAGCAGTTCAGGACAGGGGGCAACTAATGAAAAACTGTTTTTT

j_call: TRBJ2-2
clone_size: few
d_call: TRBD2
v_call: TRBV6-7
cdr3_aa: CASSCNGTSGRDCTGELFF
cdr3_nt: TGTGCCAGCAGTTGTAACGGGACTAGCGGGAGGGATTGCACCGGGGAGCTGTTTTTT

j_call: TRBJ2-5
clone_size: few
d_call: TRBD2
v_call: TRBV11-2
cdr3_aa: CASSLVGLAGQETQYF
cdr3_nt: TGTGCCAGCAGCTTAGTTGGGCTAGCGGGGCAAGAGACCCAGTACTTC

j_call: TRBJ2-3
clone_size: few
d_call: .
v_call: TRBV7-2
cdr3_aa: CASSSHQADTQYF
cdr3_nt: TGTGCCAGCAGCTCTCACCAGGCAGATACGCAGTATTTT

j_call: TRBJ2-7
clone_size: .
d_call: TRBD2
v_call: TRBV20-1
cdr3_aa: CSAREPGLAAYEQYF
cdr3_nt: TGCAGTGCTAGAGAGCCGGGACTAGCGGCCTACGAGCAGTACTTC

j_call: TRBJ2-1
clone_size: few
d_call: TRBD2
v_call: TRBV7-9
cdr3_aa: CASPGGTSGISYNEQFF
cdr3_nt: TGTGCCAGCCCCGGTGGTACTAGCGGGATCTCCTACAATGAGCAGTTCTTC

j_call: TRBJ2-7
clone_size: many
d_call: TRBD1
v_call: TRBV29-1
cdr3_aa: CSAGTGPYEQYF
cdr3_nt: TGCAGCGCCGGGACAGGTCCCTACGAGCAGTACTTC

j_call: TRBJ2-7
clone_size: few
d_call: .
v_call: TRBV5-5
cdr3_aa: CASGMGGTYEQYF
cdr3_nt: TGTGCCAGCGGAATGGGCGGAACCTACGAGCAGTACTTC

j_call: TRBJ2-7
clone_size: many
d_call: .
v_call: TRBV28
cdr3_aa: CASRMPFYEQYF
cdr3_nt: TGTGCCAGCAGAATGCCTTTCTACGAGCAGTACTTC

j_call: TRBJ2-3
clone_size: many
d_call: .
v_call: TRBV18
cdr3_aa: CASSPWSGDQDTQYF
cdr3_nt: TGTGCCAGCTCACCATGGTCAGGGGATCAGGATACGCAGTATTTT

j_call: TRBJ2-7
clone_size: .
d_call: TRBD2
v_call: TRBV9
cdr3_aa: CASSTSGENEQYF
cdr3_nt: TGTGCCAGCAGCACCAGCGGGGAGAACGAGCAGTACTTC

j_call: TRBJ2-5
clone_size: many
d_call: .
v_call: TRBV7-9
cdr3_aa: CATPEGQETQYF
cdr3_nt: TGTGCCACCCCAGAGGGGCAAGAGACCCAGTACTTC

j_call: TRBJ2-4
clone_size: few
d_call: .
v_call: TRBV7-9
cdr3_aa: CASSTTGENIQYF
cdr3_nt: TGTGCCAGCAGCACGACAGGCGAAAACATTCAGTACTTC

j_call: TRBJ2-4
clone_size: .
d_call: .
v_call: TRBV20-1
cdr3_aa: CSAVHKNIQYF
cdr3_nt: TGCAGTGCTGTACACAAAAACATTCAGTACTTC

j_call: TRBJ2-2
clone_size: .
d_call: .
v_call: TRBV30
cdr3_aa: CAWIGETGELFF
cdr3_nt: TGTGCCTGGATAGGGGAAACCGGGGAGCTGTTTTTT

j_call: TRBJ2-7
clone_size: many
d_call: .
v_call: TRBV28
cdr3_aa: CASSLFKKGSFYEQYF
cdr3_nt: TGTGCCAGCAGTTTATTTAAGAAAGGGTCTTTCTACGAGCAGTACTTC

j_call: TRBJ1-1
clone_size: few
d_call: .
v_call: TRBV29-1
cdr3_aa: CSVEEGHGYTEAFF
cdr3_nt: TGCAGCGTTGAAGAGGGACACGGATACACTGAAGCTTTCTTT

j_call: TRBJ2-6
clone_size: .
d_call: .
v_call: TRBV18
cdr3_aa: CASSPMGAALVANVLTF
cdr3_nt: TGTGCCAGCTCACCAATGGGGGCCGCTCTGGTGGCCAACGTCCTGACTTTC

j_call: TRBJ2-5
clone_size: many
d_call: .
v_call: TRBV12-3/TRBV12-4
cdr3_aa: CASSLERGREETQYF
cdr3_nt: TGTGCCAGCAGTCTAGAGAGGGGGAGGGAAGAGACCCAGTACTTC

j_call: TRBJ2-1
clone_size: few
d_call: TRBD2
v_call: TRBV9
cdr3_aa: CASSVGNSGYNEQFF
cdr3_nt: TGTGCCAGCAGCGTAGGAAATAGCGGGTACAATGAGCAGTTCTTC

j_call: TRBJ2-5
clone_size: many
d_call: TRBD2
v_call: TRBV12-3/TRBV12-4
cdr3_aa: CASRGASGREETQYF
cdr3_nt: TGTGCCAGCAGGGGGGCTAGCGGGAGGGAAGAGACCCAGTACTTC

j_call: TRBJ2-7
clone_size: few
d_call: TRBD1
v_call: TRBV30
cdr3_aa: CAWSSTDRSSYEQYF
cdr3_nt: TGTGCCTGGAGTTCCACGGACAGGAGCTCCTACGAGCAGTACTTC

j_call: TRBJ2-6
clone_size: few
d_call: .
v_call: TRBV19
cdr3_aa: CASSGRSSGANVLTF
cdr3_nt: TGTGCCAGTAGTGGGCGTAGCTCTGGGGCCAACGTCCTGACTTTC

j_call: TRBJ2-6
clone_size: few
d_call: .
v_call: TRBV19
cdr3_aa: CASSRNRLVHNSGANVLTF
cdr3_nt: TGTGCCAGTAGTAGGAATAGGCTAGTTCACAACTCTGGGGCCAACGTCCTGACTTTC

j_call: TRBJ1-5
clone_size: .
d_call: .
v_call: TRBV12-3/TRBV12-4
cdr3_aa: CASSRGAGQPQHF
cdr3_nt: TGTGCCAGCAGTCGCGGGGCCGGACAGCCCCAGCATTTT

j_call: TRBJ2-7
clone_size: few
d_call: TRBD2
v_call: TRBV19
cdr3_aa: CASSIAGLEYEQYF
cdr3_nt: TGTGCCAGTAGTATAGCAGGACTAGAATACGAGCAGTACTTC

j_call: TRBJ2-2
clone_size: once
d_call: .
v_call: TRBV7-2
cdr3_aa: CASSLGLSGFTGELFF
cdr3_nt: TGTGCCAGCAGCTTAGGGCTGTCGGGTTTCACCGGGGAGCTGTTTTTT

j_call: TRBJ2-2
clone_size: few
d_call: .
v_call: TRBV9
cdr3_aa: CASSPRDGKSNTGELFF
cdr3_nt: TGTGCCAGCAGCCCAAGGGACGGGAAATCGAACACCGGGGAGCTGTTTTTT

j_call: TRBJ1-5
clone_size: few
d_call: .
v_call: TRBV28
cdr3_aa: CASSFSEFSNQPQHF
cdr3_nt: TGTGCCAGCAGTTTCTCGGAGTTTAGCAATCAGCCCCAGCATTTT

j_call: TRBJ1-1
clone_size: many
d_call: TRBD1
v_call: TRBV28
cdr3_aa: CASSKRQGLVRLGTGAFF
cdr3_nt: TGTGCCAGCAGTAAACGACAGGGCCTCGTTCGCTTGGGGACTGGAGCTTTCTTT

j_call: TRBJ2-1
clone_size: many
d_call: TRBD2
v_call: TRBV20-1
cdr3_aa: CSAAPKRDPYNEQFF
cdr3_nt: TGCAGTGCTGCTCCAAAGCGGGACCCCTACAATGAGCAGTTCTTC

j_call: TRBJ1-4
clone_size: few
d_call: TRBD1
v_call: TRBV4-3
cdr3_aa: CASSQDPGQDSNEKLFF
cdr3_nt: TGCGCCAGCAGCCAAGACCCCGGACAGGATAGTAATGAAAAACTGTTTTTT

j_call: TRBJ1-1
clone_size: few
d_call: TRBD1
v_call: TRBV14
cdr3_aa: CASSQERAGTGGSEAFF
cdr3_nt: TGTGCCAGCAGCCAAGAGCGGGCCGGGACAGGGGGCTCTGAAGCTTTCTTT

j_call: TRBJ2-4
clone_size: once
d_call: TRBD1
v_call: TRBV4-1
cdr3_aa: CASSQDPPGTGFDIQYF
cdr3_nt: TGCGCCAGCAGCCAAGATCCCCCCGGGACAGGGTTTGACATTCAGTACTTC

j_call: TRBJ2-1
clone_size: few
d_call: .
v_call: TRBV20-1
cdr3_aa: CSARIARSYNEQFF
cdr3_nt: TGCAGTGCTAGAATAGCACGGTCCTACAATGAGCAGTTCTTC

j_call: TRBJ1-5
clone_size: few
d_call: .
v_call: TRBV9
cdr3_aa: CASSVGWSNQPQHF
cdr3_nt: TGTGCCAGCAGCGTAGGCTGGTCAAATCAGCCCCAGCATTTT

j_call: TRBJ1-5
clone_size: few
d_call: TRBD1
v_call: TRBV20-1
cdr3_aa: CSARRGHSNQPQHF
cdr3_nt: TGCAGTGCTAGGAGGGGGCATAGCAATCAGCCCCAGCATTTT

j_call: TRBJ2-7
clone_size: many
d_call: .
v_call: TRBV28
cdr3_aa: CASSLSGSRGPSYEQYF
cdr3_nt: TGTGCCAGCAGTTTATCTGGGTCGCGGGGACCCTCCTACGAGCAGTACTTC

j_call: TRBJ2-5
clone_size: .
d_call: TRBD2
v_call: TRBV13
cdr3_aa: CASSWRTSGSATQYF
cdr3_nt: TGTGCCAGCAGCTGGCGGACTAGCGGGAGCGCGACCCAGTACTTC

j_call: TRBJ1-5
clone_size: few
d_call: .
v_call: TRBV15
cdr3_aa: CATSRGGGSQPQHF
cdr3_nt: TGTGCCACCTCACGCGGGGGGGGGAGTCAGCCCCAGCATTTT

j_call: TRBJ2-1
clone_size: .
d_call: .
v_call: TRBV20-1
cdr3_aa: CSARAPGAYNEQFF
cdr3_nt: TGCAGTGCTAGAGCTCCGGGAGCCTACAATGAGCAGTTCTTC